This T cell receptor (beta chain) is from a study of T cell responses to AZD1222 COVID-19 vaccine. Study outcomes and limitations: Unmutated regions of variants are reportedly targeted by nearly half of spike-specific TCRs. At baseline, just a handful of AZD1222 recipients tested seropositive. Clonal diversity may have been underestimated, and the donors were mostly white British, with more females than males.

Some clones are missing from TCRdb's copy, which holds only in-frame ones; the method was immunoSEQ multiplex PCR. Of roughly 150,000 clones listed, around 90% are singletons. The study pooled second doses at about 4 or about 12 weeks. This clone came up once. As yet, its antigen is unknown. After removal of 7 bases from V and 8 bases from J, the junction contained 5 bases not matched to a gene. Germline lookup yields CDR1 MNHEY and CDR2 SVGAGI. The CDR3 extends over 13 amino acids. The receptor's source is an adult who received the AZD1222 COVID-19 vaccine. The rearrangement links TRBV6-5 to TRBJ2-3; TRBD2 matches at 11 bases. Sequencing used peripheral blood, obtained 28 days after the second AZD1222 dose. CDR3 sequence: CASTLAGGSTQYF. CDR3 coding DNA: TGTGCCAGCACCTTAGCGGGGGGGTCTACGCAGTATTTT.